In this sample, the clone carrying this T cell receptor (beta chain) turned up a few times. This CDR3 has 14 residues. Germline-derived CDR1 and CDR2 are KGHSH and LQKENI. Trimming removed 6 bases from V and 2 bases from J; junction bases left unmatched: 5. Both iRepertoire HTBI primers and Arm-PCR of CDR3 regions were used to build the TCR beta libraries. TCRdb passed the multiplex PCR reads through MiXCR, listing each CDR3 protein once. The sample holds hundreds of thousands of distinct CDR3 sequences, roughly 30% seen once. This sample's time point: persistent/refractory GD, antithyroid drugs over 5 years with positive TRAb. The TCR library was prepared using RNA isolated from PBMCs. The data were taken from a study of regulatory T cells in long-lasting Graves disease.

This chain links TRBV18 with TRBJ2-5, with 8 bases lining up with TRBD1. The sequenced sample was peripheral blood mononuclear cells (PBMCs), obtained when the disease was refractory, from a patient treated with antithyroid drugs. The clonotype originates from a female donor with Graves disease. The CDR3 sequence: CASSQTGVQETQYF. CDR3 nucleotides: TGTGCCAGCTCCCAGACAGGGGTACAAGAGACCCAGTACTTC.